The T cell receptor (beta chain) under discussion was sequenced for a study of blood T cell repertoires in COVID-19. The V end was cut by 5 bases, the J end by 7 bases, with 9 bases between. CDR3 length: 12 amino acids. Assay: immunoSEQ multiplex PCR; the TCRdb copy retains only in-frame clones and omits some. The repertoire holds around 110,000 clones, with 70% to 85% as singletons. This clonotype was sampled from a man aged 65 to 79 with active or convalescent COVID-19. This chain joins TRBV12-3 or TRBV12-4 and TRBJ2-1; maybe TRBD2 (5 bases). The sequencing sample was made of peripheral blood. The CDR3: CASSGLPNEQFF. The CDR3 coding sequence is TGTGCCAGCAGTGGACTCCCTAATGAGCAGTTCTTC.